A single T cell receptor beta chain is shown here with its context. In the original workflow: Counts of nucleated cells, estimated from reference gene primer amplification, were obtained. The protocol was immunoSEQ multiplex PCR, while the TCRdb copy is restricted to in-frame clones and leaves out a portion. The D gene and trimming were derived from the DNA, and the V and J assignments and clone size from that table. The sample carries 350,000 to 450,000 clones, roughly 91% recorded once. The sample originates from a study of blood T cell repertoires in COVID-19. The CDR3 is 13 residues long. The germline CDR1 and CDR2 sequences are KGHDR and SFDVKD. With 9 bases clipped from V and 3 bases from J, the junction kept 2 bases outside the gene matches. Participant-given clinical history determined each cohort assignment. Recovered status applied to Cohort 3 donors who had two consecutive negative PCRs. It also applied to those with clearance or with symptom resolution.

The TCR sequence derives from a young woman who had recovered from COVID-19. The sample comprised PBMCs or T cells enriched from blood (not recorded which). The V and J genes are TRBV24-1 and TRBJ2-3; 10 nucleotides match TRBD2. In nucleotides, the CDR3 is TGTGCCACCCGGACTAGCGGAACAGATACGCAGTATTTT. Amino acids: CATRTSGTDTQYF.